This T cell receptor beta chain was retrieved from a study of OX40 agonist ivuxolimab in advanced cancers. Study in general: In this cohort, patients received ivuxolimab, an agonistic anti-OX40 (CD134) antibody. Aged roughly 20 to 85 with a mean of approximately 57 years, they were less than 90% male.

Blood got drawn at baseline, again on cycle 4 day 1, and then on cycle 7 day 1. Germline CDR1 is MNHNS and CDR2 is SASEGT. The J segment lost 2 bases and the V segment lost 2 bases, leaving 7 bases of the junction unmatched. CDR3 length: 18 residues. Libraries were prepared by immunoSEQ multiplex PCR; TCRdb keeps only in-frame clonotypes and omits some of them. The sample has roughly 87,000 clones, about nine tenths seen once. The specimen comprised CD4+ or CD8+ T cells sorted from blood, sampled in a trial of the OX40 agonist ivuxolimab. The sequence was collected from an adult with an advanced solid tumor such as melanoma, head and neck, liver or kidney cancer. V usage is TRBV6-1 and J usage is TRBJ2-5, with 14 bases matching TRBD2. The CDR3 spells CASSEHRTSGGPQETQYF. CDR3 in DNA: TGTGCCAGCAGTGAACACCGGACTAGCGGGGGGCCTCAAGAGACCCAGTACTTC.